This is a list of T cell receptor beta chains from one sample in a study of graft-versus-host responses after intestinal transplantation. Method: immunoSEQ multiplex PCR; TCRdb's copy keeps in-frame clones and lacks some. In the table there are 90,000 to 150,000 clones, approximately 92% of which are singletons. Which antigens these TCRs recognize remains unknown. Sample: unstimulated CD4+ T cells sorted from spleen or lymph node cells, taken before intestinal transplant. The receptors derive from a human donor who received an intestinal transplant. The CDR3 runs from the conserved cysteine through the conserved F or W. A D gene is named only where the DNA matches it firmly. Some rows mark clone size as missing; the rest say once, few, many or name a class of expanded clone.

TGTGCCAGCTCACCAACGACGCTTGGAAACACCATATATTTT	CASSPTTLGNTIYF	TRBV18	TRBJ1-3	once	.
TGTGCCAGCAGTGAATACGGGCAGGGGTACGAGCAGTACTTC	CASSEYGQGYEQYF	TRBV25-1	TRBJ2-7	.	.
TGTGCCAGCAGTCTCAGACCTCTTGGGACTGAAGCTTTCTTT	CASSLRPLGTEAFF	TRBV14	TRBJ1-1	.	.
TGTGCCAGCACCAGTACCTATGGCTACACCTTC	CASTSTYGYTF	TRBV28	TRBJ1-2	.	.
TGTGCCGGGGCGGGACCTTTCACTGAAGCTTTCTTT	CAGAGPFTEAFF	TRBV6-6	TRBJ1-1	.	.
TGTGCCAGCAGTCCTAGGTCAGCGGGAGTACACGAGCAGTACTTC	CASSPRSAGVHEQYF	TRBV27	TRBJ2-7	.	TRBD2
TGTGCCAGCTCCAAGGCGGGGTGGCTGGGCTACACCTTC	CASSKAGWLGYTF	TRBV19	TRBJ1-2	.	.
TGTGCCAGCAGCCTAGACAGGACTGGAAACACCATATATTTT	CASSLDRTGNTIYF	TRBV7-9	TRBJ1-3	few	.
TGTGCCGCCGGGACTAGCGGGAAGGCGCAGTACTTC	CAAGTSGKAQYF	TRBV10-3	TRBJ2-5	.	TRBD2
TGTGCCAGCAGCTATCAGGGGCGACGGCATGAGCAGTTCTTC	CASSYQGRRHEQFF	TRBV5-8	TRBJ2-1	.	.
TGTGCCAGCAGTCCATTTACCACCTGGACTGAAGCTTTCTTT	CASSPFTTWTEAFF	TRBV6-1	TRBJ1-1	.	.
TGTGCCAGCAGCTTAGTTGCGGACACCGGGGAGCTGTTTTTT	CASSLVADTGELFF	TRBV7-2	TRBJ2-2	.	.
TGCGCCAGCAGCAGACCGGGACTAGGTGGGGCCCTAGCCAAAAACATTCAGTACTTC	CASSRPGLGGALAKNIQYF	TRBV5-1	TRBJ2-4	once	TRBD2
TGTGCCAGCAGCTTAGCGGGGGCTACTAATGAAAAACTGTTTTTT	CASSLAGATNEKLFF	TRBV7-9	TRBJ1-4	.	.
TGTGCCATGAAGGGACTACCTAACACCGGGGAGCTGTTTTTT	CAMKGLPNTGELFF	TRBV5-4	TRBJ2-2	.	TRBD2
TGTGCCTGGAGTCCGTACCGTGGCTACACCTTC	CAWSPYRGYTF	TRBV30	TRBJ1-2	.	.
TGTGCCAGCAGCTTTCCGATAAGTGGGGGCCGGGAGACCCAGTACTTC	CASSFPISGGRETQYF	TRBV7-8	TRBJ2-5	.	.
TGTGCCAGCAGCTTCTCAAGATACAATGAGCAGTTCTTC	CASSFSRYNEQFF	TRBV5-4	TRBJ2-1	.	.
TGTGCCAGCAGCCTGGGACAGGGACCGAACACTGAAGCTTTCTTT	CASSLGQGPNTEAFF	TRBV11-1	TRBJ1-1	.	TRBD1
TGCGCCAGCAGCTTGGGGGCAGATAGGGAGACCCAGTACTTC	CASSLGADRETQYF	TRBV5-1	TRBJ2-5	.	.
TGTGCCAGCAGCTTAGGAAGCGGGAGGAACACCGGGGAGCTGTTTTTT	CASSLGSGRNTGELFF	TRBV7-9	TRBJ2-2	.	TRBD2
TGTGCCAGCAGTGAATACGCGGGTTCAGCCAAAAACATTCAGTACTTC	CASSEYAGSAKNIQYF	TRBV6-1	TRBJ2-4	once	.
TGTGCCAGCAAGTGGACAGGGTCTTACAATGAGCAGTTCTTC	CASKWTGSYNEQFF	TRBV27	TRBJ2-1	.	TRBD1
TGTGCCAGCAGTGATACGGGACTAGCGGGGAGAGATACGCAGTATTTT	CASSDTGLAGRDTQYF	TRBV25-1	TRBJ2-3	.	TRBD2
TGTGCCAGCAGTCCTCGGGAGACCCAGTACTTC	CASSPRETQYF	TRBV28	TRBJ2-5	.	.
TGTGCCAGCTCTCGGTCAGGGGAGGCCTACAATGAGCAGTTCTTC	CASSRSGEAYNEQFF	TRBV18	TRBJ2-1	.	.
TGTGCCAGCTCACCACGTACAGCCGTCGAAAACACTGAAGCTTTCTTT	CASSPRTAVENTEAFF	TRBV18	TRBJ1-1	few	.
TGCAGCGTTGAGGGGGACGGAAACTCTGGGGCCAACGTCCTGACTTTC	CSVEGDGNSGANVLTF	TRBV29-1	TRBJ2-6	.	.
TGTGCCAGCAGTGACAGGGGCGCCCAGGATACGCAGTATTTT	CASSDRGAQDTQYF	TRBV6-4	TRBJ2-3	.	.
TGTGCCAGCAGCCCGGGGGGGGAGCAGTACTTC	CASSPGGEQYF	TRBV11-2	TRBJ2-7	.	TRBD2
TGCGCCAGCAGCTTGGGAGTAGATACGCAGTATTTT	CASSLGVDTQYF	TRBV5-1	TRBJ2-3	.	.
TGTGCCAGCACCACCCCTTCCAAGGGAAAAGGGGATGAGCAGTTCTTC	CASTTPSKGKGDEQFF	TRBV27	TRBJ2-1	.	.
TGTGCCATCGGCAGGAGCGGGATCGAGCAGTACTTC	CAIGRSGIEQYF	TRBV10-3	TRBJ2-7	.	TRBD2
TGTGCCAGCCGGGGGCGCGGGAGGGCCCTCTATGAGCAGTTCTTC	CASRGRGRALYEQFF	TRBV27	TRBJ2-1	.	TRBD2
TGTGCCATCAGCCCCGGGGGTTCCTACGAGCAGTACTTC	CAISPGGSYEQYF	TRBV10-3	TRBJ2-7	.	.
TGCGCCAGCAGTGGATACAGGGGTAACACTGAAGCTTTCTTT	CASSGYRGNTEAFF	TRBV10-1	TRBJ1-1	.	TRBD1
TGTGCCACCAGCTGGGGACAGGGGGCTTACGAGCAGTACTTC	CATSWGQGAYEQYF	TRBV15	TRBJ2-7	.	TRBD1
TGTGCCAGCAGCGGGACTAGCGCCTACAATGAGCAGTTCTTC	CASSGTSAYNEQFF	TRBV5-4	TRBJ2-1	.	TRBD2
TGTGCCAGCTCACCTTTACCTCTTTCTGGAAACACCATATATTTT	CASSPLPLSGNTIYF	TRBV18	TRBJ1-3	.	.
TGTGCCAGCACCTACGGAGAGACCCAGTACTTC	CASTYGETQYF	TRBV7-6	TRBJ2-5	once	.
TGTGCCAGCAGCTTTGATCGCAATCAGCCCCAGCATTTT	CASSFDRNQPQHF	TRBV7-3	TRBJ1-5	.	.
TGTGCCAGCAGCGTGGCCAGCTGGAATGAGCAGTTCTTC	CASSVASWNEQFF	TRBV9	TRBJ2-1	.	.
TGTGCCAGCAGCTTCTCCTTAGCGGGAGCAGTGGACGAGCAGTACTTC	CASSFSLAGAVDEQYF	TRBV5-4	TRBJ2-7	once	TRBD2
TGTGCCATCAGTGGATCGGGAGGGCGAAATGAGCAGTTCTTC	CAISGSGGRNEQFF	TRBV10-3	TRBJ2-1	.	TRBD2
TGCGCCAGCAGCTCCGGGGCCTCCTATGGCTACACCTTC	CASSSGASYGYTF	TRBV10-2	TRBJ1-2	.	.
TGTGCCAGAAGCTTGTGGCTAGCGGGTTTCACCTACGAGCAGTACTTC	CARSLWLAGFTYEQYF	TRBV5-3	TRBJ2-7	.	TRBD2
TGCGCCAGCAGCTCGGGACAGGGGAGAGGAAACACCATATATTTT	CASSSGQGRGNTIYF	TRBV5-1	TRBJ1-3	.	TRBD1
TGTGCCAGCAGCTTGCCCCAGGGACCGAATGGTCAAAAACTGTTTTTT	CASSLPQGPNGQKLFF	TRBV5-4	TRBJ1-4	.	.
TGCGCCAGCAGCTTGGCCGGCCAGGGGGCCTACAATGAGCAGTTCTTC	CASSLAGQGAYNEQFF	TRBV5-1	TRBJ2-1	.	TRBD1
TGCGCCAGCAGCTGGACTAGTCGCGAGCAGTACTTC	CASSWTSREQYF	TRBV5-1	TRBJ2-7	.	TRBD2
TGTGCCAGCAACCCCCCCTACAATGAGCAGTTCTTC	CASNPPYNEQFF	TRBV2	TRBJ2-1	.	.
TGTGCCAGTAGTCCAGAGAGGACAGGTACCTACGAGCAGTACTTC	CASSPERTGTYEQYF	TRBV19	TRBJ2-7	.	TRBD1
TGCGCCAGCAGCTTGAGAGGGGGACAGATGTTCCTCACAAACAATGAGCAGTTCTTC	CASSLRGGQMFLTNNEQFF	TRBV5-1	TRBJ2-1	.	TRBD1
TGTGCCTGGAGTGTGAATTCGGGCCTAGAGCAGTACTTC	CAWSVNSGLEQYF	TRBV30	TRBJ2-7	once	.